These 28 T cell receptor beta chains share one sample of origin, sequenced in a study of T-cell memory formation after mild COVID-19. TCRdb reanalysed the 5' RACE reads using MiXCR and keeps one entry per CDR3 protein. This table holds some 130,000 distinct CDR3 sequences, more than 15% found once. Sequencing was carried out using PBMCs or a T cell subset sorted from them (not recorded which). The source is an adult woman who had mild COVID-19 (a few samples of this study predate the infection). Cell type and time point are not known.

The chain links TRBV6-6 to TRBJ1-1; possibly TRBD1 for D (5 bases). V was cut by 8 bases and J by 1 base, with 14 bases left in between. This CDR3 comprises 14 residues. CDR1 is MNHNY, CDR2 SVGAGI, per germline (reference sequence). CDR3 DNA: TGTGCCAGCCGCGATCGTGGGGGGAACACTGAAGCTTTCTTT. Its translation: CASRDRGGNTEAFF.

The genes are TRBV4-2 and TRBJ2-5, with TRBD2 identical over 10 bases. This CDR3 has 17 amino acids. The trim removed 0 bases at V and 5 bases at J, leaving 9 bases unmatched. CDR1 is LGHNA and CDR2 is YNFKEQ in the germline V gene. The CDR3 region is CASSQDPRLAGAETQYF. CDR3 DNA sequence: TGTGCCAGCAGCCAAGATCCGCGACTAGCGGGTGCGGAGACCCAGTACTTC.

This chain uses TRBV12-3 or TRBV12-4 with TRBJ2-1; 10 positions agree with TRBD2. The trim removed 1 base at V and 10 bases at J, leaving 13 bases unmatched. The CDR3 is 17 residues long. CDR3 region: CASSLGVGIAGGQEQFF. The CDR3 DNA sequence: TGTGCCAGCAGTTTAGGGGTGGGGATAGCGGGAGGTCAGGAGCAGTTCTTC.

This clonotype has a count of ten or more. The chain carries TRBV24-1 and TRBJ2-1; possible D gene TRBD2, 5 bases. V dropped 1 base and J dropped 6 bases, with 15 bases sitting between them. Germline values: CDR1 KGHDR, CDR2 SFDVKD. The CDR3 has 16 residues. The CDR3 protein is CATSDFDGKRANEQFF. CDR3 bases: TGTGCCACCAGTGATTTCGACGGCAAGAGGGCCAATGAGCAGTTCTTC.

The chain carries TRBV6-5 and TRBJ1-1; D is unresolved. Trimming cost V 7 bases and J 1 base, with 7 bases left between them. The germline CDR1 and CDR2 sequences are MNHEY and SVGAGI. This CDR3 comprises 12 residues. The CDR3 DNA reads as TGTGCCAGCACGGCGGGGAACACTGAAGCTTTCTTT. Its protein is CASTAGNTEAFF.

This clonotype came up a few times. The chain is built from TRBV5-6 and TRBJ2-1; tentative D call: TRBD2 (5 bases). There are 11 residues in the CDR3. V was shortened by 2 bases and J by 10 bases, with 7 bases between the two germline ends. In germline, CDR1 is SGHDT, CDR2 YYEEEE. Written as DNA, the CDR3 is TGTGCCAGCAGCTTCAGAGGGGAGCAGTTCTTC. Protein: CASSFRGEQFF. Looking up the rest from reference TRBV5-6 and TRBJ2-1 gives the full variable domain: DAGVTQSPTHLIKTRGQQVTLRCSPKSGHDTVSWYQQALGQGPQFIFQYYEEEERQRGNFPDRFSGHQFPNYSSELNVNALLLGDSALYLCASSFRGEQFFGPGTRLTVL.

This clonotype turned up a few times. J is TRBJ1-5 and V is TRBV29-1, with a tentative D call TRBD1 (5 bases). Germline V gene lookup returns CDR1 SQVTM and CDR2 ANQGSEA. This CDR3 comprises 13 residues. V was shortened by 5 bases and J by 1 base, with 9 bases between the two germline ends. The CDR3 loop reads CSVLWGSNQPQHF. The CDR3 coding sequence is TGCAGCGTTCTCTGGGGGAGCAATCAGCCCCAGCATTTT. Looking up the rest from reference TRBV29-1 and TRBJ1-5 gives the full variable domain: SAVISQKPSRDICQRGTSLTIQCQVDSQVTMMFWYRQQPGQSLTLIATANQGSEATYESGFVIDKFPISRPNLTFSTLTVSNMSPEDSSIYLCSVLWGSNQPQHFGDGTRLSIL.

This clonotype was detected a few times. The chain carries TRBV5-1 and TRBJ2-7; possible D gene TRBD1, 5 bases. The germline gives CDR1 SGHRS, CDR2 YFSETQ. This CDR3 is 16 amino acids long. Trimming removed 4 bases at V and 0 bases at J, with 17 bases between. The CDR3 coding sequence is TGCGCCAGCAGCGATCTTAGGGGCCAAAGCTCCTACGAGCAGTACTTC. Translated: CASSDLRGQSSYEQYF.

This clonotype was observed a handful of times. J is TRBJ2-7 and V is TRBV2; D might be TRBD1 or TRBD2, each matching 5 bases. The germline CDR1 and CDR2 sequences are SNHLY and FYNNEI. V dropped 4 bases and J dropped 5 bases, with 9 bases sitting between them. This CDR3 is built from 12 residues. The CDR3 sequence: CASSVRGHEQYF. CDR3 coding DNA: TGTGCCAGCAGTGTACGGGGCCACGAGCAGTACTTC.

The chain joins TRBV9 to TRBJ2-3, with a weak D call TRBD2 (6 bases). The CDR3 is 14 residues long. Germline V gene data show CDR1 as SGDLS and CDR2 as YYNGEE. The V gene lost 3 bases and the J gene lost 1 base, with 9 bases spanning the gap. The CDR3 DNA sequence: TGTGCCAGCAGCGCTTCTAGCGGCACAGATACGCAGTATTTT. Encoded protein: CASSASSGTDTQYF.

V is TRBV12-3 or TRBV12-4 and J is TRBJ2-7; possibly TRBD1 for D (6 bases). V shed 0 bases and J shed 6 bases, with 15 bases lying between them. The CDR3 totals 15 residues. CDR3 sequence: CASSLARDRMGEQYF. CDR3 bases: TGTGCCAGCAGTTTAGCGCGTGACAGGATGGGCGAGCAGTACTTC.

This clonotype was counted between two and nine times. The chain combines TRBV30 with TRBJ1-5; D is undetermined. V shed 3 bases and J shed 0 bases, with 15 bases lying between them. Germline V gene lookup returns CDR1 GTSNPN and CDR2 SVGIG (reference sequence). The CDR3 runs to 16 residues. This CDR3 is CAWSPVGVNSNQPQHF. The CDR3 bases are TGTGCCTGGAGCCCGGTCGGCGTAAATAGCAATCAGCCCCAGCATTTT.

This clonotype was found a few times. This rearrangement joins TRBV6-6 to TRBJ1-2; D possibly corresponds to TRBD1 (6 bases). There are 14 residues in the CDR3. V dropped 0 bases and J dropped 8 bases, with 13 bases sitting between them. The V gene's germline CDR1 is MNHNY and CDR2 SVGAGI (reference sequence). The CDR3 DNA is TGTGCCAGCAGTTACTCCCGGGCAGGGGACGGCTACACCTTC. Amino acid sequence: CASSYSRAGDGYTF.

The V call is TRBV29-1, the J call TRBJ2-7; TRBD1 matches at 7 bases. The CDR3 runs 13 residues. With V trimmed by 4 bases and J by 3 bases, 6 bases remained unmatched. The V gene's germline CDR1 is SQVTM and CDR2 ANQGSEA. CDR3 protein: CSVATGAFYEQYF. The CDR3 region has the DNA TGCAGCGTTGCAACAGGGGCCTTCTACGAGCAGTACTTC.

This clonotype occurred a few times. The J gene is TRBJ1-5, the V gene TRBV27; the D is unclear. Germline loops: CDR1 MNHEY, CDR2 SMNVEV (reference sequence). The V gene lost 5 bases and the J gene lost 1 base, with 12 bases spanning the gap. The CDR3 extends over 15 amino acids. The CDR3 here is CASSQQSLSNQPQHF. The CDR3 region has the DNA TGTGCCAGCAGTCAACAGAGTTTGAGCAATCAGCCCCAGCATTTT.

V and J are TRBV20-1 and TRBJ2-1; D possibly uses TRBD1 or TRBD2 (6 bases each). Germline lookup yields CDR1 DFQATT and CDR2 SNEGSKA (reference sequence). Trimming removed 3 bases at V and 10 bases at J, with 22 bases between. The CDR3 has 15 residues. CDR3 residues: CSASRHASGAGEQFF. The CDR3 region has the DNA TGCAGTGCTAGCCGGCACGCGTCGGGGGCCGGGGAGCAGTTCTTC.

This clonotype was picked up a small number of times. This chain joins TRBV4-2 and TRBJ2-1, with D uncertain. Trimming took off 5 bases at V and 2 bases at J, with 19 bases between the two ends. The CDR3 has 17 amino acids. Looked up from germline, CDR1 is LGHNA and CDR2 is YNFKEQ. This CDR3 is CASSSPPVTAPYNEQFF. As DNA, the CDR3 is TGTGCCAGCAGCTCCCCCCCGGTGACGGCGCCCTACAATGAGCAGTTCTTC.

The chain carries TRBV4-1 and TRBJ2-3, with D unresolved. V gave up 0 bases and J gave up 0 bases, with 13 bases separating them. CDR3 size: 17 residues. Per the germline V gene, CDR1 is MGHRA and CDR2 is YSYEKL. CDR3 coding DNA: TGCGCCAGCAGCCAAGAGGGCGTACCCCGCAGCACAGATACGCAGTATTTT. It codes for CASSQEGVPRSTDTQYF.

This sequence joins TRBV7-8 and TRBJ2-7, with TRBD1 matching 10 bases. V was clipped by 5 bases and J by 1 base; unmatched bases: 8. Germline CDR1 is SGHVS and CDR2 is FQNEAQ. The length of the CDR3 is 16 residues. The CDR3 here is CASSVRDRGGSYEQYF. In DNA, the CDR3 is TGTGCCAGCAGCGTCCGGGACAGGGGAGGATCCTACGAGCAGTACTTC. The full variable domain, rest sourced from reference TRBV7-8 and TRBJ2-7, is GAGVSQSPRYKVAKRGQDVALRCDPISGHVSLFWYQQALGQGPEFLTYFQNEAQLDKSGLPSDRFFAERPEGSVSTLKIQRTQQEDSAVYLCASSVRDRGGSYEQYFGPGTRLTVT.

The table lists this clonotype with a few counts. The J gene is TRBJ1-2, the V gene TRBV10-3; D is possibly TRBD1 (5 bases). The CDR3 covers 14 residues. Germline V gives CDR1 ENHRY, CDR2 SYGVKD. V shed 7 bases and J shed 2 bases, with 14 bases lying between them. CDR3 in amino acids: CAITGAPSNYGYTF. Written as DNA, the CDR3 is TGTGCCATCACCGGGGCGCCCTCCAACTATGGCTACACCTTC.

This clonotype was seen only a few times. The V call is TRBV27, the J call TRBJ1-1; no definite D call. Germline V lookup: CDR1 MNHEY, CDR2 SMNVEV (reference sequence). The CDR3 totals 17 residues. V was cut by 2 bases and J by 0 bases, with 16 bases left in between. Here the CDR3 DNA reads TGTGCCAGCAGTTTAAGGGTCCTTCATGGGATGAACACTGAAGCTTTCTTT. Its translation is CASSLRVLHGMNTEAFF.

Here the CDR3 reads CASSRQGAPGLETQYF. CDR3 nucleotides: TGTGCCAGCAGCCGACAGGGGGCGCCGGGTTTGGAGACCCAGTACTTC. This chain joins TRBV21-1 and TRBJ2-5; the D call of TRBD1 is as the table states it, not checked on the DNA. TRBV21-1 constitutes a pseudogene. The CDR3 is 16 residues long.

The chain carries TRBV9 and TRBJ2-5, with TRBD2 matching 12 bases. Germline-derived CDR1 and CDR2 are SGDLS and YYNGEE. V lost 0 bases, J lost 4 bases, and 7 bases stayed unmatched. The CDR3 totals 17 residues. The CDR3 DNA follows: TGTGCCAGCAGCGTAGGTCGACTAGCGGGAGCGGGAGAGACCCAGTACTTC. This codes for CASSVGRLAGAGETQYF.

This clonotype came up a few times. The rearrangement joins TRBV2 to TRBJ2-4; no firm D call. The CDR3 is 10 amino acids. Germline lookup yields CDR1 SNHLY and CDR2 FYNNEI. Trimming removed 7 bases from V and 6 bases from J, with 4 bases in between. This CDR3 is CASKGNIQYF. As DNA, the CDR3 is TGTGCCAGCAAGGGAAACATTCAGTACTTC.

This clonotype occurred a few times. The chain has TRBV4-3 and TRBJ2-1, with 9 bases fitting TRBD2. Trimming at V came to 0 bases and at J to 6 bases, leaving 6 bases not matched to a gene. This CDR3 spans 16 amino acids. Germline assignment: CDR1 LGHNA and CDR2 YSLEER. The CDR3 protein is CASSQDTMREGNEQFF. CDR3 coding DNA: TGCGCCAGCAGCCAAGATACTATGCGGGAGGGCAATGAGCAGTTCTTC.

This clonotype has a handful of counts. The genes are TRBV5-5 and TRBJ2-7, with 11 nucleotides matching TRBD2. J gave up 3 bases and V 2 bases, and 4 bases lay outside the gene matches. CDR3 size: 15 residues. Germline V gives CDR1 SGHKS, CDR2 YYEKEE (reference sequence). CDR3 region: CASSLLAGEGYEQYF. The CDR3 DNA sequence: TGTGCCAGCAGCTTACTAGCGGGAGAAGGCTACGAGCAGTACTTC. Together with reference TRBV5-5 and TRBJ2-7, the CDR3 gives the full variable domain: DAGVTQSPTHLIKTRGQQVTLRCSPISGHKSVSWYQQVLGQGPQFIFQYYEKEERGRGNFPDRFSARQFPNYSSELNVNALLLGDSALYLCASSLLAGEGYEQYFGPGTRLTVT.

This clonotype was detected a few times. The rearrangement uses TRBV9 and TRBJ1-6; D is unclear. Germline-derived CDR1 and CDR2 are SGDLS and YYNGEE. The CDR3 is 13 residues long. Deletions cut 0 bases from V and 8 bases from J, with 6 bases between. The CDR3 region is CASSVDEDSPLHF. CDR3 sequence (DNA): TGTGCCAGCAGCGTAGATGAGGATTCACCCCTCCACTTT.

The table lists this clonotype with a few counts. The V and J genes are TRBV18 and TRBJ2-5; D remains unclear. The V end lost 6 bases, the J end lost 0 bases, and 5 bases lay between the germline ends. The CDR3 sequence is 12 residues long. The germline V gene encodes CDR1 KGHSH and CDR2 LQKENI. The CDR3: CASSSNQETQYF. CDR3 nucleotide sequence: TGTGCCAGCTCGAGCAACCAAGAGACCCAGTACTTC.